This record covers a single T cell receptor beta chain. The antigen is unknown. The sample is drawn from a study of cytomegalovirus exposure and HLA in healthy donors. 13 Jbeta primers and 60 Vbeta primers were used for the PCR. Original processing notes: A follow-up analysis tallied tens of millions of unique TCR beta chains, roughly 10 million shared. Profiling relied on immunoSEQ multiplex PCR, and the TCRdb table lists in-frame clones only, not all of them. V and J calls and clone size are those listed in that table; D and trimming were worked out from the DNA. The sample has 120,000 or so clones, around 84% seen once; the top ten hold 1.8%. Trimming stripped 6 bases from V and 2 bases from J, with 16 bases between. CDR3 length: 15 amino acids. Germline V gives CDR1 MNHEY, CDR2 SVGAGI. General study points: The HLA-A and HLA-B alleles of most subjects were reportedly predicted accurately from TCR beta sequences.

The sequencing sample was made of PBMCs. This chain links TRBV6-5 with TRBJ2-5; maybe TRBD2 (7 bases). The receptor's source is a man between 18 and 29 years old in good health and CMV-seronegative. CDR3 coding DNA: TGTGCCAGCAGCCTCGACCGGGGGGCACAAGAGACCCAGTACTTC. Translating it yields CASSLDRGAQETQYF.